Each of the 17 T cell receptor beta chains below was sequenced from the same sample in a study of CD8 T cells in Susac syndrome (dated by TCRdb to about 2019). Libraries were constructed by the immunoSEQ multiplex PCR assay. RNA was extracted using the RNeasy kit, and roughly 0.5 to 1 microgram was reverse transcribed with random hexamers. The public reads were quality trimmed at Q25 with fastp and then assembled into clones with MiXCR by TCRdb, keeping productive beta chains. A single entry per CDR3 protein holds the most common genes and DNA from its merged rows. The sample table shows more than 110,000 distinct CDR3 sequences, and 95% are seen once. The ten largest clones add up to roughly 0.14% of the sample. Sequencing used CD4+ T cells from PBMCs. The receptor source for this set is a human donor with Susac syndrome.

The chain has TRBV15 and TRBJ2-7; maybe TRBD2 (5 bases). This CDR3 is built from 14 residues. The germline V gene has CDR1 LNHNV and CDR2 YYDKDF (reference sequence). V shed 1 base and J shed 1 base, with 8 bases lying between them. The CDR3 here is CATSRGTYSYEQYF. Written as DNA, the CDR3 is TGTGCCACCAGCAGAGGGACTTATTCCTACGAGCAGTACTTC.

This clonotype appeared a single time. The chain joins TRBV7-9 to TRBJ1-1; 7 positions agree with TRBD1. Germline loops: CDR1 SEHNR, CDR2 FQNEAQ (reference sequence). The V segment lost 5 bases and the J segment 5 bases; nucleotides outside the gene matches: 5. The CDR3 totals 13 residues. The DNA for the CDR3 is TGTGCCAGCAGCACCTCGACAGGGACTGAAGCTTTCTTT. It specifies CASSTSTGTEAFF.

CDR3: CASSLIEGSLQPQHF. The CDR3, as DNA: TGTGCCAGCAGCTTAATCGAGGGCTCTTTGCAGCCCCAGCATTTT. The genes are TRBV7-2 and TRBJ1-5; D unclear. The CDR3 is made up of 15 amino acids. From germline, CDR1 is SGHTA and CDR2 FQGNSA. Trimming removed 2 bases at V and 7 bases at J, with 15 bases between.

V usage is TRBV7-9 and J usage is TRBJ2-5; D is perhaps TRBD2 (5 bases). Trimming took 4 bases from V and 5 from J, leaving 8 bases between them. Germline V gene sequence: CDR1 SEHNR, CDR2 FQNEAQ (reference sequence). CDR3 size: 12 residues. The CDR3 DNA is TGTGCCAGCAGCTCAACGGGGGAGACCCAGTACTTC. Its protein is CASSSTGETQYF.

V usage is TRBV12-5 and J usage is TRBJ1-2; 7 positions agree with TRBD1. The V gene's germline CDR1 is LGHNT and CDR2 FRNRAP. CDR3 size: 13 residues. Unmatched junction bases numbered 2, after V lost 5 bases and J lost 2 bases. The CDR3 DNA sequence: TGTGCTAGTGGTCGGACAGGAAACTATGGCTACACCTTC. Translated, it gives CASGRTGNYGYTF.

V usage is TRBV20-1 and J usage is TRBJ1-2, with D unclear. V lost 0 bases to trimming and J lost 4 bases, with 15 bases between them. The CDR3 spans 15 residues. Germline V gene sequence: CDR1 DFQATT, CDR2 SNEGSKA (reference sequence). CDR3 in amino acids: CSARDSWQNGYGYTF. The CDR3 DNA follows: TGCAGTGCTAGAGACTCCTGGCAGAACGGCTATGGCTACACCTTC.

The CDR3 DNA reads as TGTGCCAGCAGCACGCGTATCTCGTCGGGCGAAAAACTGTTTTTT. Protein: CASSTRISSGEKLFF. The chain employs TRBV11-1 and TRBJ1-4; D is unclear. Trimming removed 5 bases at V and 8 bases at J, with 18 bases between. The CDR3 contains 15 residues. The V gene's germline CDR1 is SGHAT and CDR2 FQDESV (reference sequence).

The rearrangement joins TRBV30 to TRBJ2-7; the match to TRBD1 covers 9 bases. The CDR3 has 14 residues. The V gene end was trimmed by 8 bases and the J gene end by 2 bases; junction bases not matched to a gene: 10. Germline V gene lookup returns CDR1 GTSNPN and CDR2 SVGIG (reference sequence). CDR3 residues: CAGSGTGMTYEQYF. The CDR3 bases are TGTGCCGGATCCGGGACAGGGATGACCTACGAGCAGTACTTC.

The chain has TRBV7-8 and TRBJ2-5; perhaps D is TRBD1 or TRBD2 (6 bases each). V was shortened by 4 bases and J by 5 bases, with 11 bases between the two germline ends. Germline V gene lookup returns CDR1 SGHVS and CDR2 FQNEAQ. This CDR3 region has 13 residues. CDR3 bases: TGTGCCAGCAGCTATGGGGGGCCGGAGACCCAGTACTTC. It codes for CASSYGGPETQYF.

The chain joins TRBV18 to TRBJ2-2, with 7 positions matching TRBD1. The CDR3 runs 15 residues. Germline CDR1 is KGHSH and CDR2 is LQKENI. V gave up 4 bases and J gave up 1 base; unmatched junction bases: 3. CDR3 amino acids: CASSLDRRNTGELFF. CDR3 coding DNA: TGTGCCAGCTCACTGGACAGGCGGAACACCGGGGAGCTGTTTTTT.

CDR3 amino acids: CSVETPGRVYGYTF. The CDR3 nucleotides read TGCAGCGTTGAAACCCCGGGCAGGGTCTATGGCTACACCTTC. This chain connects TRBV29-1 to TRBJ1-2; possible D gene TRBD1, 5 bases. V was trimmed by 2 bases and J by 4 bases, leaving 14 bases between them. The CDR3 extends over 14 amino acids. CDR1 is SQVTM, CDR2 ANQGSEA, per germline.

The chain employs TRBV9 and TRBJ1-4; a possible D gene is TRBD1 (5 bases). The CDR3 is 14 amino acids. V was clipped by 4 bases and J by 5 bases, with 12 bases between them. Germline CDR1 SGDLS, CDR2 YYNGEE. The CDR3 nucleotides are TGTGCCAGCAGCCCGGACCGGGGCAATGAAAAACTGTTTTTT. It codes for CASSPDRGNEKLFF.

This clonotype was seen only once. The chain uses TRBV15 and TRBJ2-3, with TRBD2 identical over 9 bases. The germline gives CDR1 LNHNV, CDR2 YYDKDF (reference sequence). The CDR3 has 13 residues. This CDR3 reads CVTASGITDTQYF. The CDR3 DNA is TGTGTAACCGCTAGCGGGATCACAGATACGCAGTATTTT.

The chain is built from TRBV6-5 and TRBJ2-3; 11 nucleotides align to TRBD2. V was pared by 4 bases and J by 8 bases, with 5 bases of the junction left unmatched. CDR1 MNHEY and CDR2 SVGAGI come from the germline V gene. The CDR3 sequence is 14 residues long. This CDR3 is CASSSPTSGGTQYF. Here the CDR3 DNA reads TGTGCCAGCAGTTCACCTACTAGCGGGGGTACGCAGTATTTT.

This chain links TRBV20-1 with TRBJ2-7, with 8 bases aligning to TRBD2. CDR3 length: 13 amino acids. The germline gives CDR1 DFQATT, CDR2 SNEGSKA (reference sequence). With V trimmed by 1 base and J by 5 bases, 4 bases remained unmatched. CDR3 region: CSARVAGFHEQYF. The CDR3 bases are TGCAGTGCTAGAGTAGCGGGGTTCCACGAGCAGTACTTC.

V is TRBV20-1 and J is TRBJ2-1, with TRBD2 matching over 10 bases. V was pared by 3 bases and J by 6 bases, with 8 bases of the junction left unmatched. This CDR3 region has 15 residues. Germline V gene sequence: CDR1 DFQATT, CDR2 SNEGSKA (reference sequence). In DNA form, the CDR3 reads TGCAGTGCTAGTGTAGGACTAGCGGCCGGCAATGAGCAGTTCTTC. Protein product: CSASVGLAAGNEQFF.

The chain carries TRBV6-2 or TRBV6-3 and TRBJ2-5; TRBD2 matches at 8 bases. Germline-derived CDR1 and CDR2 are MNHEY and SVGEGT. The CDR3 has 15 amino acids. With V trimmed by 1 base and J by 4 bases, 5 bases remained unmatched. The CDR3: CASSYWAGGGETQYF. CDR3 sequence (DNA): TGTGCCAGCAGTTACTGGGCGGGGGGTGGAGAGACCCAGTACTTC.